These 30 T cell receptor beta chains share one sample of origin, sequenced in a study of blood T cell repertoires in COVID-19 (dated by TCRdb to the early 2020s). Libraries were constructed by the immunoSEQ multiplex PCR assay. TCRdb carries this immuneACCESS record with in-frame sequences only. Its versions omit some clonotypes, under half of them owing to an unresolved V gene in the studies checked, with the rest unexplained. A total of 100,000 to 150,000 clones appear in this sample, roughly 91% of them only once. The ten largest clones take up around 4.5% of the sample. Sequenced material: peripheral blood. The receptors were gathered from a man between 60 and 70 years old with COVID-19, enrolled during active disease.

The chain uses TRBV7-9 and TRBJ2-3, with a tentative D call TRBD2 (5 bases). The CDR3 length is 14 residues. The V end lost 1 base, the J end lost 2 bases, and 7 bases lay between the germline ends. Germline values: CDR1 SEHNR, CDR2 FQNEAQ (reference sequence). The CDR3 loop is CASSLVGVTDTQYF. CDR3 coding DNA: TGTGCCAGCAGCTTAGTCGGGGTCACAGATACGCAGTATTTT.

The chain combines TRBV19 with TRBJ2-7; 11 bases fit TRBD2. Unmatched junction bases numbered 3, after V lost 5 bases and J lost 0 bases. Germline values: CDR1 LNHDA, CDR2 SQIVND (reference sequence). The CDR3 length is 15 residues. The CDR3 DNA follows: TGTGCCAGTAGTCCGGGACTAGCGGACTCCTACGAGCAGTACTTC. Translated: CASSPGLADSYEQYF. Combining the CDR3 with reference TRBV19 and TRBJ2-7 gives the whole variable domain DGGITQSPKYLFRKEGQNVTLSCEQNLNHDAMYWYRQDPGQGLRLIYYSQIVNDFQKGDIAEGYSVSREKKESFPLTVTSAQKNPTAFYLCASSPGLADSYEQYFGPGTRLTVT.

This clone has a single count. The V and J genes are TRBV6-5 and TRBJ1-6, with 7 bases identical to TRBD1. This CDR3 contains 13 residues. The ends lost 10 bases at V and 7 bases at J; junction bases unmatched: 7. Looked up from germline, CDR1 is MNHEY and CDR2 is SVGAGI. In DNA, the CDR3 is TGTGCCACGCGACAGGGTTGGAATTCACCCCTCCACTTT. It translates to CATRQGWNSPLHF.

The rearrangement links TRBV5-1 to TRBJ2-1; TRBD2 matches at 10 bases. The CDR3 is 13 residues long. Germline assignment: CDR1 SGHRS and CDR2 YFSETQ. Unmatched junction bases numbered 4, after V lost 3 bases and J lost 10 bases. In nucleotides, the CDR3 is TGCGCCAGCAGCTCCAGCGGGGGGGCCGAGCAGTTCTTC. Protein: CASSSSGGAEQFF.

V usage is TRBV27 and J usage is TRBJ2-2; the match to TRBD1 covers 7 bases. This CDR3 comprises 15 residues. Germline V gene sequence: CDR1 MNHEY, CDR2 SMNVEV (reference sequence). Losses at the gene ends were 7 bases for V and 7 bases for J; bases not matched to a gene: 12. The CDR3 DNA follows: TGTGCCAGCAATCGACAGGGAAATGAAATCGGGGAGCTGTTTTTT. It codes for CASNRQGNEIGELFF.

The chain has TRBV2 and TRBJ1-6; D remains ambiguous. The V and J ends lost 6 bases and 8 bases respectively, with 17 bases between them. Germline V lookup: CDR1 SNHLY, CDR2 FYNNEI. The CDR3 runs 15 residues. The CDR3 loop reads CASSRTQSQDSPLHF. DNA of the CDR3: TGTGCCAGCAGCCGAACCCAATCACAAGATTCACCCCTCCACTTT.

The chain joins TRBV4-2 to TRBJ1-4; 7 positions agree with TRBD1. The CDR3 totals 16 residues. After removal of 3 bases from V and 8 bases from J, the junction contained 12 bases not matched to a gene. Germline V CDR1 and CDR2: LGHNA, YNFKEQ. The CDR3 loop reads CASSHPTGAGGEKLFF. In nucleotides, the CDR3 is TGTGCCAGCAGCCACCCCACAGGGGCGGGCGGAGAAAAACTGTTTTTT.

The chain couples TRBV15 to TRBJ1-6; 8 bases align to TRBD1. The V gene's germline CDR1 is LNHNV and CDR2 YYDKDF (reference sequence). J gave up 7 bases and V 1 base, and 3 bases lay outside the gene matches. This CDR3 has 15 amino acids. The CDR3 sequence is CATSRVTGGNSPLHF. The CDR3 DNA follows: TGTGCCACCAGCAGAGTCACAGGGGGGAATTCACCCCTCCACTTT.

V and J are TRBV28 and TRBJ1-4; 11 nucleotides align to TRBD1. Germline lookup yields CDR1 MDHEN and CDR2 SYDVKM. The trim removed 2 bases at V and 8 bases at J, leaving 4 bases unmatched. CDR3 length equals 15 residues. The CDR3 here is CASSLRGTGGEKLFF. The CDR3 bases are TGTGCCAGCAGTTTAAGGGGGACAGGGGGGGAAAAACTGTTTTTT.

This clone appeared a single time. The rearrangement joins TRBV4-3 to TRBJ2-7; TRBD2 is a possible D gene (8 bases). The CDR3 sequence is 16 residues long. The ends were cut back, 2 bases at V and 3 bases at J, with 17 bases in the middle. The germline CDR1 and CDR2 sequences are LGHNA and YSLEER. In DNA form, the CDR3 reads TGCGCCAGCAGCCAAAGGCCGGGAGGGGGCTACTACGAGCAGTACTTC. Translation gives CASSQRPGGGYYEQYF.

CDR3 sequence (DNA): TGTGCCAGCAGCGGGGGGAACACCGGGGAGCTGTTTTTT. As protein: CASSGGNTGELFF. The chain recombines TRBV6-5 with TRBJ2-2; a possible D gene is TRBD2 (6 bases). CDR3 length equals 13 residues. Germline values: CDR1 MNHEY, CDR2 SVGAGI. Trimming stripped 6 bases from V and 1 base from J, with 6 bases between.

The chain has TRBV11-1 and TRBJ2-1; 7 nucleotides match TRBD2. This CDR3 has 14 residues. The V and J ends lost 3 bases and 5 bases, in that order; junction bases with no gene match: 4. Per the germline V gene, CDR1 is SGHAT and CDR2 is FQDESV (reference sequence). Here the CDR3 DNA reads TGTGCCAGCAGCTTTAGGCTAGCGGACAATGAGCAGTTCTTC. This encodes CASSFRLADNEQFF.

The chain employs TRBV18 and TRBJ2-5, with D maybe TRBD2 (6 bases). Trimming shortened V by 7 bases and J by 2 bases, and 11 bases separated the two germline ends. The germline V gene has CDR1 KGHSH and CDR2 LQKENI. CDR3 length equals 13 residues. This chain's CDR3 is CASFGTLQETQYF. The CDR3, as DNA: TGTGCCAGCTTTGGGACTTTACAAGAGACCCAGTACTTC.

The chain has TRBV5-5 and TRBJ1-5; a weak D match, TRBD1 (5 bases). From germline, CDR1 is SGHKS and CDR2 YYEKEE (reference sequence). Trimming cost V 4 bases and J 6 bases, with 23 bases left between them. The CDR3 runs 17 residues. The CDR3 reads CASSRQLGTLEGQPQHF. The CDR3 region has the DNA TGTGCCAGCAGCCGACAATTGGGGACTTTAGAGGGTCAGCCCCAGCATTTT.

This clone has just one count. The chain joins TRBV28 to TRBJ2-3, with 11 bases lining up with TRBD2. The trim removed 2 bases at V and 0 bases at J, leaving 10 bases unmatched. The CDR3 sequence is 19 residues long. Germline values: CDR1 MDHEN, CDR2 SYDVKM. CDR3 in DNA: TGTGCCAGCAGTTTAGGGCCGGGACTAGCGGCGAGTAGCACAGATACGCAGTATTTT. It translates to CASSLGPGLAASSTDTQYF.

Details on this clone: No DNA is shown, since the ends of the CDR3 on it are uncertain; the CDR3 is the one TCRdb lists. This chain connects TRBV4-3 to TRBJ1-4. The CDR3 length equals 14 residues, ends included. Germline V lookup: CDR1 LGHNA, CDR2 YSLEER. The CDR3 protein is CASSTSATNEKLFF.

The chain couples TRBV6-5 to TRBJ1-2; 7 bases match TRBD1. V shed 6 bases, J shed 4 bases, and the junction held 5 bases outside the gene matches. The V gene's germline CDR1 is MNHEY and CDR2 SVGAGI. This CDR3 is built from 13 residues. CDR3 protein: CASSTGAPYGYTF. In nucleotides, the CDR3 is TGTGCCAGCAGCACAGGGGCTCCCTATGGCTACACCTTC.

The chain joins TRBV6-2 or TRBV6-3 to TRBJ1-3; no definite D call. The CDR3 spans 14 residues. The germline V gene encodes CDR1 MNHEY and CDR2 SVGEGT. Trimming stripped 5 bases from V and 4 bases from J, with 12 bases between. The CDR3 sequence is CASSDRVIGNTIYF. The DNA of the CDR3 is TGTGCCAGCAGTGACCGGGTCATCGGAAACACCATATATTTT.

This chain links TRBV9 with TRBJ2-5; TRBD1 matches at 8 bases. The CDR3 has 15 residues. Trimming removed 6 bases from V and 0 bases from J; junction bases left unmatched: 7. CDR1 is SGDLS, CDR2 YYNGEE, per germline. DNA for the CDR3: TGTGCCAGCACCCGACAGGGGTTGTACCAAGAGACCCAGTACTTC. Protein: CASTRQGLYQETQYF.

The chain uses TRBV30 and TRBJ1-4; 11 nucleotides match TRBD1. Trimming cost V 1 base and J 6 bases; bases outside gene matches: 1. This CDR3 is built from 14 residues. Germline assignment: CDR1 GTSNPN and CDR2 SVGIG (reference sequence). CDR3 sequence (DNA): TGTGCCTGGAGTGGGGACAGGGGGGATGAAAAACTGTTTTTT. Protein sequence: CAWSGDRGDEKLFF.

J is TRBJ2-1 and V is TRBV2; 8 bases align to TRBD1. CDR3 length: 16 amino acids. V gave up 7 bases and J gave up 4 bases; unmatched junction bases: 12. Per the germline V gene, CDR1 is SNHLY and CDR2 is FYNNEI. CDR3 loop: CASTLGTGGSYNEQFF. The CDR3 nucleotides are TGTGCCAGCACCCTAGGGACAGGTGGCTCGTACAATGAGCAGTTCTTC.

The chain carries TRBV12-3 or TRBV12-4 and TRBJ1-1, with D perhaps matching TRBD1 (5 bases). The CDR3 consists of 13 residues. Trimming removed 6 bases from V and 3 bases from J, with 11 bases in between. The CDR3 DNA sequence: TGTGCCAGCAGGTTCGACAGAGACACTGAAGCTTTCTTT. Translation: CASRFDRDTEAFF.

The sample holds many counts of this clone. CDR3 sequence (DNA): TGTGCCAGCAGCAACGCTAGGCGGGTTGGGGATACGCAGTATTTT. It specifies CASSNARRVGDTQYF. V usage is TRBV7-8 and J usage is TRBJ2-3, with D tentatively TRBD2 (5 bases). CDR3 length: 15 residues. V was cut by 5 bases and J by 6 bases, with 18 bases left in between. Per germline, CDR1 SGHVS and CDR2 FQNEAQ.

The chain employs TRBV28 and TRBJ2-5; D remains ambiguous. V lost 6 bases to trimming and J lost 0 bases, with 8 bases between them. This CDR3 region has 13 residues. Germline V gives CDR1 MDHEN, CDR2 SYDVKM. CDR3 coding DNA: TGTGCCAGCAGCTTCCAGAACCAAGAGACCCAGTACTTC. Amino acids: CASSFQNQETQYF.

CDR3 sequence (DNA): TGTGCCAGCAGCCCTCGAACAGGGAACTCTGGAAACACCATATATTTT. This encodes CASSPRTGNSGNTIYF. V and J are TRBV5-6 and TRBJ1-3; perhaps TRBD1 as D (6 bases). Trimming stripped 4 bases from V and 0 bases from J, with 14 bases between. The CDR3 is 16 amino acids. Germline-derived CDR1 and CDR2 are SGHDT and YYEEEE.

The CDR3 DNA reads TGTGCCAGCAGTTGGACAGGGATCACCGGGGAGCTGTTTTTT. Amino acids: CASSWTGITGELFF. The chain carries TRBV6-5 and TRBJ2-2, with 8 bases identical to TRBD1. The CDR3 is 14 amino acids. CDR1 is MNHEY and CDR2 is SVGAGI in the germline V gene. V shed 4 bases, J shed 4 bases, and the junction held 2 bases outside the gene matches.

DNA of the CDR3: TGTGCCAGCAGTCCCTCAGGTGTCTCTGGAAACACCATATATTTT. Translated, it gives CASSPSGVSGNTIYF. The chain joins TRBV5-6 to TRBJ1-3, with D uncertain. Germline lookup yields CDR1 SGHDT and CDR2 YYEEEE. The V and J ends lost 5 bases and 0 bases respectively, with 12 bases between them. The CDR3 sequence is 15 residues long.

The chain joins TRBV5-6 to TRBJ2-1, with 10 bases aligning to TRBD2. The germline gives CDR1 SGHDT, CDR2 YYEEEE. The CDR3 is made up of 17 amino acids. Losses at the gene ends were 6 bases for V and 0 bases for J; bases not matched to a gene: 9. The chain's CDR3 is CASKVERGGYSYNEQFF. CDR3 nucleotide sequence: TGTGCCAGCAAGGTAGAGCGGGGGGGTTACTCCTACAATGAGCAGTTCTTC.

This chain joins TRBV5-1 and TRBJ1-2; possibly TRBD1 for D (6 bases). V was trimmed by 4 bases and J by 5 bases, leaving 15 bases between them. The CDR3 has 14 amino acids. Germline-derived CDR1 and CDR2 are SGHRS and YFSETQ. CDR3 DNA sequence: TGCGCCAGCAGCATTTCAGGACAGTCTTATGGCTACACCTTC. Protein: CASSISGQSYGYTF. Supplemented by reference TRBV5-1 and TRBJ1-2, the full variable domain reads KAGVTQTPRYLIKTRGQQVTLSCSPISGHRSVSWYQQTPGQGLQFLFEYFSETQRNKGNFPGRFSGRQFSNSRSEMNVSTLELGDSALYLCASSISGQSYGYTFGSGTRLTVV.

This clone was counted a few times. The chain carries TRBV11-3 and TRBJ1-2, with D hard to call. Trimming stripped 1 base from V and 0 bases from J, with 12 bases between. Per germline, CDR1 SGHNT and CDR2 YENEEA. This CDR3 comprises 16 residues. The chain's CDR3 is CASSLVMAGSNYGYTF. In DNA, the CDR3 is TGTGCCAGCAGCTTAGTTATGGCAGGTTCTAACTATGGCTACACCTTC.